These 12 T cell receptor beta chains were all obtained from the same sample, sequenced in a study of cytomegalovirus exposure and HLA in healthy donors. Amplification used 60 Vbeta primers and 13 Jbeta primers. Repertoires were generated with immunoSEQ multiplex PCR, while TCRdb's copy carries only in-frame clones and drops some. The profile shows about 140,000 clones, approximately 82% of them singletons. The sequencing input was PBMCs. These receptors were taken from a woman aged 40 to 55 in good health and CMV-seronegative.

In regard to this clone: The same CDR3 also results from other DNA sequences found in this sample. The chain links TRBV27 to TRBJ2-1; D remains unclear. CDR1 is MNHEY and CDR2 is SMNVEV in the germline V gene (reference sequence). Deletions cut 3 bases from V and 0 bases from J, with 3 bases between. The CDR3 spans 13 residues. In nucleotides, the CDR3 is TGTGCCAGCAGTTTTAGCTCCTACAATGAGCAGTTCTTC. Amino acid sequence: CASSFSSYNEQFF.

The chain uses TRBV11-2 and TRBJ1-1, with 7 bases fitting TRBD1. Germline CDR1 SGHAT, CDR2 FQNNGV. The CDR3 is made up of 15 amino acids. The J segment lost 0 bases and the V segment lost 7 bases, leaving 8 bases of the junction unmatched. The chain's CDR3 is CASILQGQLNTEAFF. The DNA for the CDR3 is TGTGCCAGCATTCTACAGGGACAGTTGAACACTGAAGCTTTCTTT. Full variable domain (remainder filled in from reference TRBV11-2 and TRBJ1-1): EAGVAQSPRYKIIEKRQSVAFWCNPISGHATLYWYQQILGQGPKLLIQFQNNGVVDDSQLPKDRFSAERLKGVDSTLKIQPAKLEDSAVYLCASILQGQLNTEAFFGQGTRLTVV.

This clone occurred a few times. The chain links TRBV7-2 to TRBJ2-7; TRBD2 agrees at 7 bases. The germline V gene encodes CDR1 SGHTA and CDR2 FQGNSA. Trimming removed 4 bases from V and 3 bases from J; junction bases left unmatched: 6. This CDR3 comprises 14 residues. As DNA, the CDR3 is TGTGCCAGCAGCTATGGAGCTAGCGGCTACGAGCAGTACTTC. Amino acids: CASSYGASGYEQYF.

V is TRBV5-5 and J is TRBJ1-1, with 7 bases identical to TRBD1. The CDR3 runs 15 residues. V trimming: 2 bases; J trimming: 4 bases; junction bases outside the gene matches: 8. Per germline, CDR1 SGHKS and CDR2 YYEKEE (reference sequence). Here the CDR3 DNA reads TGTGCCAGCAGCTTAAGCTCCGGGACAGTCACTGAAGCTTTCTTT. This translates into CASSLSSGTVTEAFF. Using reference TRBV5-5 and TRBJ1-1 for the parts outside the CDR3, the full variable domain is DAGVTQSPTHLIKTRGQQVTLRCSPISGHKSVSWYQQVLGQGPQFIFQYYEKEERGRGNFPDRFSARQFPNYSSELNVNALLLGDSALYLCASSLSSGTVTEAFFGQGTRLTVV.

The chain carries TRBV11-3 and TRBJ2-1; TRBD2 aligns across 8 bases. V gave up 5 bases and J gave up 5 bases; unmatched junction bases: 11. The CDR3 is 16 amino acids. Germline CDR1 is SGHNT and CDR2 is YENEEA. CDR3 sequence (DNA): TGTGCCAGCAGCCCGCGGGGGGAGGCGACTGACAATGAGCAGTTCTTC. This encodes CASSPRGEATDNEQFF. The whole variable domain, filled in from reference TRBV11-3 and TRBJ2-1, reads EAGVVQSPRYKIIEKKQPVAFWCNPISGHNTLYWYLQNLGQGPELLIRYENEEAVDDSQLPKDRFSAERLKGVDSTLKIQPAELGDSAVYLCASSPRGEATDNEQFFGPGTRLTVL.

This chain uses TRBV4-3 with TRBJ2-2, with 10 positions matching TRBD2. With 4 bases clipped from V and 1 base from J, the junction kept 0 bases outside the gene matches. Germline V gives CDR1 LGHNA, CDR2 YSLEER. The CDR3 sequence is 15 residues long. CDR3 DNA sequence: TGCGCCAGCAGCCGACTAGCGGGGAACACCGGGGAGCTGTTTTTT. Translated: CASSRLAGNTGELFF.

The rearrangement uses TRBV9 and TRBJ1-1; D is possibly TRBD1 (5 bases). V dropped 4 bases and J dropped 0 bases, with 10 bases sitting between them. Looked up from germline, CDR1 is SGDLS and CDR2 is YYNGEE. CDR3 length: 14 amino acids. The CDR3 region is CASSPQGMNTEAFF. The CDR3 nucleotides read TGTGCCAGCAGCCCCCAGGGTATGAACACTGAAGCTTTCTTT.

The chain is built from TRBV2 and TRBJ2-7, with TRBD2 identical over 11 bases. The CDR3 has 14 amino acids. The trim removed 7 bases at V and 7 bases at J, leaving 9 bases unmatched. Germline V gene sequence: CDR1 SNHLY, CDR2 FYNNEI. The CDR3 sequence is CASILGLAETEQYF. The DNA of the CDR3 is TGTGCCAGCATATTGGGACTAGCGGAGACAGAGCAGTACTTC.

This chain connects TRBV5-1 to TRBJ2-2, with D possibly matching TRBD1 (5 bases). There are 14 residues in the CDR3. Trimming shortened V by 3 bases and J by 5 bases, and 11 bases separated the two germline ends. Per germline, CDR1 SGHRS and CDR2 YFSETQ. The CDR3 coding sequence is TGCGCCAGCAGCTGGAGACAGACTACCGGGGAGCTGTTTTTT. Amino acid sequence: CASSWRQTTGELFF.

The genes are TRBV6-1 and TRBJ2-5; 13 bases agree with TRBD2. Per the germline V gene, CDR1 is MNHNS and CDR2 is SASEGT. The length of the CDR3 is 17 residues. V was pared by 3 bases and J by 5 bases, with 9 bases of the junction left unmatched. The CDR3 loop is CASSEGGLAGAGETQYF. As DNA, the CDR3 is TGTGCCAGCAGTGAGGGAGGACTAGCGGGAGCAGGGGAGACCCAGTACTTC.

The chain carries TRBV14 and TRBJ1-1, with D tentatively TRBD1 (6 bases). The CDR3 totals 13 residues. The V end was cut by 5 bases, the J end by 8 bases, with 15 bases between. Germline V gene sequence: CDR1 SGHDN, CDR2 FVKESK. In nucleotides, the CDR3 is TGTGCCAGCAGCTCAGAGGACAGCTTAGAAGCTTTCTTT. Encoded protein: CASSSEDSLEAFF.

A remark on this clone: The same CDR3 also results from other DNA sequences found in this sample. V usage is TRBV28 and J usage is TRBJ2-2; 9 bases are a match to TRBD1. CDR1 and CDR2 from the germline V gene are MDHEN and SYDVKM. CDR3 length: 15 residues. V gave up 6 bases and J gave up 4 bases; unmatched junction bases: 6. The DNA of the CDR3 is TGTGCCAGCAGAACAGGGGGCCTTGGCACCGGGGAGCTGTTTTTT. Amino acid sequence: CASRTGGLGTGELFF.